A single sample gave rise to the 13 T cell receptor beta chains below, sequenced in a study of a mutant IDH1 vaccine in newly diagnosed glioma (dated by TCRdb to 2020 to 2023). The library was generated by the immunoSEQ multiplex PCR assay. Here the immuneACCESS table is served through TCRdb, limited to in-frame sequences with V and J called. Missing clones are a known gap in these copies; in checked studies unresolved V genes cover under half, and the rest lacks a known reason. The sample table records about 50,000 clones; 60% to 85% of these occur just once. About 12% of the sample comes from the top ten. These receptors lack a known antigen. According to the study, the label for this sample's time point signals: week 35, safety follow-up. A 20-mer mutant IDH1 peptide at 300 micrograms in Montanide made up each vaccine dose, which was injected subcutaneously together with topical imiquimod. The sample consisted of PBMCs, taken from a glioma patient whose treatment included an IDH1 peptide vaccine. The receptors were gathered from a man in his forties with glioma.

V gene TRBV29-1 combines with J gene TRBJ2-5, with a weak D call TRBD2 (5 bases). The CDR3 covers 11 residues. Trimming removed 5 bases from V and 5 bases from J, with 9 bases in between. The V gene's germline CDR1 is SQVTM and CDR2 ANQGSEA. DNA of the CDR3: TGCAGCGTTCGGGGAGAGGAGACCCAGTACTTC. This gives the protein CSVRGEETQYF.

The rearrangement joins TRBV4-1 to TRBJ2-7; the match to TRBD2 covers 9 bases. V shed 1 base and J 2 bases; nucleotides not matched to a gene: 9. This CDR3 region has 17 residues. The V gene's germline CDR1 is MGHRA and CDR2 YSYEKL. The CDR3 nucleotides are TGCGCCAGCAGCCAAGGGGTAGCGGGAGTGACGGCCTACGAGCAGTACTTC. It codes for CASSQGVAGVTAYEQYF.

The chain couples TRBV18 to TRBJ2-3; no clear D gene. The CDR3 consists of 15 residues. The germline gives CDR1 KGHSH, CDR2 LQKENI. V gave up 3 bases and J gave up 0 bases, with 10 bases separating them. The CDR3 region is CASSPTEISTDTQYF. DNA for the CDR3: TGTGCCAGCTCACCGACTGAGATAAGCACAGATACGCAGTATTTT.

This chain joins TRBV29-1 and TRBJ2-3; TRBD2 agrees at 9 bases. V was clipped by 1 base and J by 2 bases; unmatched bases: 4. The CDR3 loop spans 15 amino acids. Germline CDR1 and CDR2: SQVTM and ANQGSEA. The CDR3 DNA reads as TGCAGCGTTGAAGCACTAGCGGGTAACACAGATACGCAGTATTTT. It is translated as CSVEALAGNTDTQYF.

This chain joins TRBV11-2 and TRBJ2-1, with 8 bases that match TRBD2. The CDR3 has 14 amino acids. Trimming removed 2 bases from V and 9 bases from J; junction bases left unmatched: 6. CDR1 and CDR2 (germline): SGHAT, FQNNGV. The CDR3 coding sequence is TGTGCCAGCAGCTTACGGACTAGCAGTCGTGAGCAGTTCTTC. It codes for CASSLRTSSREQFF.

The rearrangement uses TRBV11-3 and TRBJ1-1; maybe TRBD1 (5 bases). There are 16 residues in the CDR3. V was cut by 4 bases and J by 0 bases, with 15 bases left in between. Germline V gene sequence: CDR1 SGHNT, CDR2 YENEEA. For the CDR3, the DNA is TGTGCCAGCAGCTCCGGGGACCGAAGATTGAACACTGAAGCTTTCTTT. It translates to CASSSGDRRLNTEAFF.

The chain has TRBV6-5 and TRBJ1-1, with a weak D call TRBD1 (5 bases). The CDR3 loop spans 16 amino acids. Germline V CDR1 and CDR2: MNHEY, SVGAGI. The germline V and J ends were trimmed by 4 bases and 0 bases, with 15 bases remaining between them. The CDR3 region is CASSSLGTGMNTEAFF. The CDR3 DNA reads as TGTGCCAGCAGTTCCCTAGGGACGGGTATGAACACTGAAGCTTTCTTT.

Only a few counts were recorded for this clone. The CDR3 reads CASSLAGGSGEAFF. The DNA of the CDR3 is TGTGCCAGCTCTCTGGCGGGGGGATCGGGTGAAGCTTTCTTT. The chain links TRBV18 to TRBJ1-1, with a weak D call TRBD1 (5 bases). The V end was cut by 6 bases, the J end by 7 bases, with 18 bases between. This CDR3 has 14 residues. CDR1 and CDR2 (germline): KGHSH, LQKENI. Full variable domain (outside the CDR3, taken from reference TRBV18 and TRBJ1-1): NAGVMQNPRHLVRRRGQEARLRCSPMKGHSHVYWYRQLPEEGLKFMVYLQKENIIDESGMPKERFSAEFPKEGPSILRIQQVVRGDSAAYFCASSLAGGSGEAFFGQGTRLTVV.

The chain couples TRBV28 to TRBJ1-2; D gene uncertain. Trimming removed 5 bases from V and 6 bases from J, with 7 bases in between. Germline V CDR1 and CDR2: MDHEN, SYDVKM. The CDR3 extends over 11 amino acids. The CDR3: CASSPDHGYTF. The DNA of the CDR3 is TGTGCCAGCAGTCCTGACCATGGCTACACCTTC.

The chain employs TRBV5-6 and TRBJ2-7; D gene ambiguous. The CDR3 length is 13 residues. Germline assignment: CDR1 SGHDT and CDR2 YYEEEE. V was clipped by 4 bases and J by 2 bases, with 10 bases between them. The chain's CDR3 is CASSSDHTYEQYF. CDR3 bases: TGTGCCAGCAGCAGCGACCACACCTACGAGCAGTACTTC.

This clone was observed a handful of times. The chain joins TRBV7-6 to TRBJ2-5; D is ambiguous. The V gene's germline CDR1 is SGHVS and CDR2 FNYEAQ. The CDR3 extends over 14 amino acids. Between the trimmed V and J ends, which lost 1 base and 5 bases, there was a span of 11 bases. CDR3 loop: CASSLGDSGETQYF. Written as DNA, the CDR3 is TGTGCCAGCAGCTTAGGCGACTCCGGGGAGACCCAGTACTTC. Full variable domain (outside the CDR3, taken from reference TRBV7-6 and TRBJ2-5): GAGVSQSPRYKVTKRGQDVALRCDPISGHVSLYWYRQALGQGPEFLTYFNYEAQQDKSGLPNDRFSAERPEGSISTLTIQRTEQRDSAMYRCASSLGDSGETQYFGPGTRLLVL.

In its sample, this clone ranks as medium-sized. This chain uses TRBV21-1 with TRBJ1-1. TRBV21-1 is a pseudogene. The CDR3 sequence is 15 residues long. The CDR3 DNA follows: TGTGCCAGCAGCGACGGGACCGGGAACGACACTGAAGCTTTCTTT. This sequence encodes CASSDGTGNDTEAFF.

The J gene is TRBJ2-3, the V gene TRBV19; no definite D call. V lost 5 bases and J lost 7, with 16 bases in between. The CDR3 sequence is 14 residues long. Germline V CDR1 and CDR2: LNHDA, SQIVND (reference sequence). CDR3 in DNA: TGTGCCAGTAGTCCCCCGTCGTCCAGAAATACGCAGTATTTT. It encodes CASSPPSSRNTQYF.